The text below deals with one TCR beta chain. V lost 4 bases to trimming and J lost 6 bases, with 18 bases between them. The CDR3 runs 15 residues. CDR1 SSHAT and CDR2 FNYEAQ come from the germline V gene (reference sequence). These data are taken from a study of blood T cell repertoires in COVID-19. Only in-frame clones appear in the TCRdb table, and some are missing; sequencing was by immunoSEQ multiplex PCR. Altogether over 45,000 clones are present, around 80% being singletons, with the ten largest covering roughly three fifths. The rearrangement uses TRBV7-7 and TRBJ2-5; a possible D gene is TRBD2 (6 bases). The sequence was obtained from a man in his 70s with acute or convalescent COVID-19. The sequenced sample was peripheral blood. The CDR3 loop is CASSSRFDGGQTQYF. The CDR3 DNA is TGTGCCAGCAGCTCTCGCTTTGACGGGGGTCAGACCCAGTACTTC.